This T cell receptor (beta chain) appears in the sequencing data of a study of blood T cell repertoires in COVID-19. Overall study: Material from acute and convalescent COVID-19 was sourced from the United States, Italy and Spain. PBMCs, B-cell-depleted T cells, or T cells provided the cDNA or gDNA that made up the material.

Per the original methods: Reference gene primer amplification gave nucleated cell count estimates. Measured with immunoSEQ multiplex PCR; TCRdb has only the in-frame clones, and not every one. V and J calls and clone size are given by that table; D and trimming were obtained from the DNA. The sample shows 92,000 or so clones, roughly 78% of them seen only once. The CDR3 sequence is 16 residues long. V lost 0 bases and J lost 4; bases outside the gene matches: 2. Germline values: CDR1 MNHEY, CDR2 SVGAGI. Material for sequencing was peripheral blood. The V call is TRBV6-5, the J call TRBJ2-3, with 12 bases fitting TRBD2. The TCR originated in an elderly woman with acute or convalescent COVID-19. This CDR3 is CASSYSLAGGADTQYF. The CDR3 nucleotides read TGTGCCAGCAGTTACTCCCTAGCGGGGGGGGCAGATACGCAGTATTTT.